Shown below are 16 T cell receptor beta chains from a single sample sequenced in a study of cytomegalovirus exposure and HLA in healthy donors. Repertoires were generated with immunoSEQ multiplex PCR, while TCRdb's copy carries only in-frame clones and drops some. The sample includes 140,000 to 150,000 clones, about 94% of them seen just once. The sequencing sample was made of PBMCs. The receptors were gathered from a man aged 18-30 years in good health and CMV-seropositive.

The chain couples TRBV27 to TRBJ2-2; 10 bases agree with TRBD1. Germline lookup yields CDR1 MNHEY and CDR2 SMNVEV (reference sequence). This CDR3 comprises 14 residues. V shed 4 bases and J 5 bases; nucleotides not matched to a gene: 1. The CDR3 spells CASSWDRGTGELFF. The DNA for the CDR3 is TGTGCCAGCAGTTGGGACAGGGGAACCGGGGAGCTGTTTTTT.

The DNA for the CDR3 is TGTGCCAGCAGTTTACAAAGGTGGACAGCCTACAATGAGCAGTTCTTC. Translation gives CASSLQRWTAYNEQFF. V and J are TRBV27 and TRBJ2-1, with a tentative D call TRBD1 (6 bases). Trimming left V 2 bases short and J 2 bases short, with 13 bases between. The CDR3 runs to 16 residues. Germline V lookup: CDR1 MNHEY, CDR2 SMNVEV (reference sequence).

The genes are TRBV7-3 and TRBJ1-1, with D possibly TRBD1 on 5 matching bases. Looked up from germline, CDR1 is SGHTA and CDR2 is FQGTGA. V gave up 4 bases and J gave up 1 base, with 10 bases separating them. The CDR3 runs 14 residues. Here the CDR3 reads CASSSSGSNTEAFF. CDR3 DNA sequence: TGTGCCAGCAGCTCCTCAGGGTCGAACACTGAAGCTTTCTTT.

V and J are TRBV27 and TRBJ2-1; D is undetermined. Trimming left V 3 bases short and J 3 bases short, with 6 bases between. The germline gives CDR1 MNHEY, CDR2 SMNVEV (reference sequence). The CDR3 consists of 13 residues. CDR3 coding DNA: TGTGCCAGCAGTTTTGGCAGCTACAATGAGCAGTTCTTC. Amino acids: CASSFGSYNEQFF.

The chain combines TRBV19 with TRBJ1-5, with D perhaps TRBD1 (5 bases). CDR1 and CDR2 from the germline V gene are LNHDA and SQIVND (reference sequence). This CDR3 spans 14 amino acids. The V end lost 7 bases, the J end lost 3 bases, and 13 bases lay between the germline ends. The CDR3 coding sequence is TGTGCCAGTAAGGGCGGGACCCTCAATCAGCCCCAGCATTTT. The encoded protein is CASKGGTLNQPQHF.

This chain joins TRBV7-9 and TRBJ2-1; D might be TRBD2 (6 bases). V lost 7 bases and J 1 base, leaving 17 bases between the germline ends. Germline CDR1 and CDR2: SEHNR and FQNEAQ (reference sequence). The CDR3 loop spans 16 amino acids. CDR3 sequence (DNA): TGTGCCAGCACCCCCCTCCGGGAGAGATCCTACAATGAGCAGTTCTTC. As protein: CASTPLRERSYNEQFF.

The chain links TRBV28 to TRBJ1-5; no clear D gene. This CDR3 contains 13 residues. V dropped 3 bases and J dropped 5 bases, with 8 bases sitting between them. Germline-derived CDR1 and CDR2 are MDHEN and SYDVKM. CDR3 protein: CASSFIGDQPQHF. The CDR3, as DNA: TGTGCCAGCAGTTTTATTGGAGATCAGCCCCAGCATTTT. Combining the CDR3 with reference TRBV28 and TRBJ1-5 gives the whole variable domain DVKVTQSSRYLVKRTGEKVFLECVQDMDHENMFWYRQDPGLGLRLIYFSYDVKMKEKGDIPEGYSVSREKKERFSLILESASTNQTSMYLCASSFIGDQPQHFGDGTRLSIL.

The chain has TRBV7-6 and TRBJ2-7; D perhaps matches TRBD1 (6 bases). Germline CDR1 reads SGHVS; CDR2 reads FNYEAQ. V was pared by 0 bases and J by 5 bases, with 11 bases between. The CDR3 covers 14 residues. This chain's CDR3 is CASSLAGTQNEQYF. DNA of the CDR3: TGTGCCAGCAGCTTAGCGGGGACACAAAACGAGCAGTACTTC.

The chain is built from TRBV29-1 and TRBJ2-1; 8 bases are a match to TRBD2. CDR1 and CDR2 (germline): SQVTM, ANQGSEA. CDR3 length equals 13 residues. V shed 6 bases and J 4 bases; nucleotides not matched to a gene: 5. The CDR3 loop reads CSVASGGYNEQFF. CDR3 DNA sequence: TGCAGCGTGGCGAGCGGGGGTTACAATGAGCAGTTCTTC.

This CDR3 reads CASSPWTVDSGNTIYF. The CDR3 DNA reads as TGTGCCAGCAGCCCGTGGACAGTCGACTCTGGAAACACCATATATTTT. The chain is built from TRBV7-8 and TRBJ1-3; tentative D call: TRBD1 (6 bases). Trimming took off 5 bases at V and 0 bases at J, with 14 bases between the two ends. The germline CDR1 and CDR2 sequences are SGHVS and FQNEAQ. The CDR3 consists of 16 residues.

The chain has TRBV5-1 and TRBJ1-4; 7 bases align to TRBD1. Germline V gene data show CDR1 as SGHRS and CDR2 as YFSETQ. After removal of 0 bases from V and 4 bases from J, the junction contained 3 bases not matched to a gene. The CDR3 loop spans 15 amino acids. The CDR3 DNA reads as TGCGCCAGCAGCTTGGTACCAGGGGGTAATGAAAAACTGTTTTTT. Translating gives CASSLVPGGNEKLFF.

The chain employs TRBV15 and TRBJ2-1; no clear D. This CDR3 region has 12 residues. Germline V lookup: CDR1 LNHNV, CDR2 YYDKDF (reference sequence). Trimming stripped 3 bases from V and 7 bases from J, with 7 bases between. CDR3 loop: CATSSIGNEQFF. CDR3 DNA sequence: TGTGCCACCAGCAGTATCGGGAATGAGCAGTTCTTC.

The table lists this clone with a count of one. The chain is built from TRBV2 and TRBJ2-1; possibly TRBD2 for D (6 bases). Trimming cost V 5 bases and J 3 bases, with 8 bases left between them. Germline CDR1 SNHLY, CDR2 FYNNEI. CDR3 size: 13 residues. CDR3 protein: CASSLEGYNEQFF. The CDR3 nucleotides are TGTGCCAGCAGTTTGGAGGGCTACAATGAGCAGTTCTTC.

This clone has only one observation. The genes are TRBV9 and TRBJ2-7; 9 bases match TRBD1. Per the germline V gene, CDR1 is SGDLS and CDR2 is YYNGEE. After removal of 3 bases from V and 2 bases from J, the junction contained 6 bases not matched to a gene. The CDR3 is 15 amino acids. DNA of the CDR3: TGTGCCAGCAGCGCTGCGGGACAGGGCCCCTACGAGCAGTACTTC. Translating gives CASSAAGQGPYEQYF.

V usage is TRBV6-1 and J usage is TRBJ2-1, with 11 bases aligning to TRBD2. Losses at the gene ends were 4 bases for V and 8 bases for J; bases not matched to a gene: 7. Germline loops: CDR1 MNHNS, CDR2 SASEGT. This CDR3 has 15 amino acids. As DNA, the CDR3 is TGTGCCAGCAGTGCCTCTAGCGGGAGGAGGGATGAGCAGTTCTTC. This gives the protein CASSASSGRRDEQFF.

The V and J genes are TRBV7-8 and TRBJ2-7, with TRBD1 identical over 12 bases. The CDR3 is 13 amino acids. Germline V gene data show CDR1 as SGHVS and CDR2 as FQNEAQ. V shed 5 bases, J shed 5 bases, and the junction held 1 base outside the gene matches. The CDR3 DNA is TGTGCCAGCAGCCGGGACAGGGGGCACGAGCAGTACTTC. Translated: CASSRDRGHEQYF.